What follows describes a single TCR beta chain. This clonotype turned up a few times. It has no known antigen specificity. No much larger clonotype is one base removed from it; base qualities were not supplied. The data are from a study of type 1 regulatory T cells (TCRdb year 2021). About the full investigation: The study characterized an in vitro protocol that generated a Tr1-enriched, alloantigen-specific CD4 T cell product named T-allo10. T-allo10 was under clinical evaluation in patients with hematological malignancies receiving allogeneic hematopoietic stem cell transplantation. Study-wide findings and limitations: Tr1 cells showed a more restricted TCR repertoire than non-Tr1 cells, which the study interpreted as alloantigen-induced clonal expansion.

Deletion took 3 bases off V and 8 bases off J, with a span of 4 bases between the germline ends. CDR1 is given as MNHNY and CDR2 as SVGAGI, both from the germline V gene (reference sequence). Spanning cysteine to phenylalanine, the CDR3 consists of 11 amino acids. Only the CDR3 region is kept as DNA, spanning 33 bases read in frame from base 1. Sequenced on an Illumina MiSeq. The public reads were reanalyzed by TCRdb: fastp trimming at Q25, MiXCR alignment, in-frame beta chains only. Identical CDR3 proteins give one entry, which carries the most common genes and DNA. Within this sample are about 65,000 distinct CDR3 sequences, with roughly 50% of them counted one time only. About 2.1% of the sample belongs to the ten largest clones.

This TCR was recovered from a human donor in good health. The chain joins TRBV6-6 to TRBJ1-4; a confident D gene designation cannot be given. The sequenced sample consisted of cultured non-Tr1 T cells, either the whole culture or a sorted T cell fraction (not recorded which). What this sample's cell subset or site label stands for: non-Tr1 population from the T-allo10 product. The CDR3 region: CASSYGEKLFF. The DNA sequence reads TGTGCCAGCAGTTATGGAGAAAAACTGTTTTTT.